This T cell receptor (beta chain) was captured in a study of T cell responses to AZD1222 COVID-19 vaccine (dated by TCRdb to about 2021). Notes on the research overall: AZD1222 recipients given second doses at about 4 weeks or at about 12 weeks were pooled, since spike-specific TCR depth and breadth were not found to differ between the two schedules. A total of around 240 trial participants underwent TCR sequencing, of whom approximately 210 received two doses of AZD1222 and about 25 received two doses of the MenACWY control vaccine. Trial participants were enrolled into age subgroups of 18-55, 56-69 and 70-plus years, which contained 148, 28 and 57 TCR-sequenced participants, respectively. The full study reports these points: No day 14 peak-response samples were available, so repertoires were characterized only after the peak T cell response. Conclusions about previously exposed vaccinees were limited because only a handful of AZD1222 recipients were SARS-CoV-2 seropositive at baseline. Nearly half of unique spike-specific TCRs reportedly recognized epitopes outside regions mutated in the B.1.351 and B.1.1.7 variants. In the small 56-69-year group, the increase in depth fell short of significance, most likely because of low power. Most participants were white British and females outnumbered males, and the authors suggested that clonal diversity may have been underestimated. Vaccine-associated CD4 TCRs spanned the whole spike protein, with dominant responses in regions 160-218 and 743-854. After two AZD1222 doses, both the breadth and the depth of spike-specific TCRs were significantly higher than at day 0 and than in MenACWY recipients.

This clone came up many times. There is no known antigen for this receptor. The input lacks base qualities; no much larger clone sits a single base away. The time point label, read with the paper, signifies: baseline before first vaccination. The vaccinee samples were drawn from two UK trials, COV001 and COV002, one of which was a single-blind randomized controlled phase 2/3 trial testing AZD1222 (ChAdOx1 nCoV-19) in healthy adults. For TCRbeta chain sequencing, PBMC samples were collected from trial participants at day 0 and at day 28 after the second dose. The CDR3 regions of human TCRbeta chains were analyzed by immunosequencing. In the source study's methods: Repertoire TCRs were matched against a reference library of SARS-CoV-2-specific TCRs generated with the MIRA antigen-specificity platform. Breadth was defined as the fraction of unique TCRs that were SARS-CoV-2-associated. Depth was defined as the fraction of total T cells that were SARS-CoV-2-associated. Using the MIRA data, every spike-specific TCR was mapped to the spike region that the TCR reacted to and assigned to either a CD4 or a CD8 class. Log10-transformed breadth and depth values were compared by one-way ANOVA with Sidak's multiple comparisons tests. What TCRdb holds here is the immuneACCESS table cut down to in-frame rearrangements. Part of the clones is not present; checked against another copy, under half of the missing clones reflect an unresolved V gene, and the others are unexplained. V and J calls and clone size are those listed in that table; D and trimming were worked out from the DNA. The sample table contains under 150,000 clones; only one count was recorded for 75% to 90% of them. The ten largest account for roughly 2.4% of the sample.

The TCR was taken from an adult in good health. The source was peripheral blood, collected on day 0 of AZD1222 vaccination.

The DNA reads TGTGCCAGCAGCAAAGAGAAGGCCACCATTAGCTACAATGAGCAGTTCTTC. This encodes CASSKEKATISYNEQFF. This chain is built from TRBV21-1 and TRBJ2-1. TRBV21-1 is a pseudogene. The CDR3 has 17 amino acids, counting the end cysteine and phenylalanine. The CDR3 DNA has 51 bases and is translated from base 1.